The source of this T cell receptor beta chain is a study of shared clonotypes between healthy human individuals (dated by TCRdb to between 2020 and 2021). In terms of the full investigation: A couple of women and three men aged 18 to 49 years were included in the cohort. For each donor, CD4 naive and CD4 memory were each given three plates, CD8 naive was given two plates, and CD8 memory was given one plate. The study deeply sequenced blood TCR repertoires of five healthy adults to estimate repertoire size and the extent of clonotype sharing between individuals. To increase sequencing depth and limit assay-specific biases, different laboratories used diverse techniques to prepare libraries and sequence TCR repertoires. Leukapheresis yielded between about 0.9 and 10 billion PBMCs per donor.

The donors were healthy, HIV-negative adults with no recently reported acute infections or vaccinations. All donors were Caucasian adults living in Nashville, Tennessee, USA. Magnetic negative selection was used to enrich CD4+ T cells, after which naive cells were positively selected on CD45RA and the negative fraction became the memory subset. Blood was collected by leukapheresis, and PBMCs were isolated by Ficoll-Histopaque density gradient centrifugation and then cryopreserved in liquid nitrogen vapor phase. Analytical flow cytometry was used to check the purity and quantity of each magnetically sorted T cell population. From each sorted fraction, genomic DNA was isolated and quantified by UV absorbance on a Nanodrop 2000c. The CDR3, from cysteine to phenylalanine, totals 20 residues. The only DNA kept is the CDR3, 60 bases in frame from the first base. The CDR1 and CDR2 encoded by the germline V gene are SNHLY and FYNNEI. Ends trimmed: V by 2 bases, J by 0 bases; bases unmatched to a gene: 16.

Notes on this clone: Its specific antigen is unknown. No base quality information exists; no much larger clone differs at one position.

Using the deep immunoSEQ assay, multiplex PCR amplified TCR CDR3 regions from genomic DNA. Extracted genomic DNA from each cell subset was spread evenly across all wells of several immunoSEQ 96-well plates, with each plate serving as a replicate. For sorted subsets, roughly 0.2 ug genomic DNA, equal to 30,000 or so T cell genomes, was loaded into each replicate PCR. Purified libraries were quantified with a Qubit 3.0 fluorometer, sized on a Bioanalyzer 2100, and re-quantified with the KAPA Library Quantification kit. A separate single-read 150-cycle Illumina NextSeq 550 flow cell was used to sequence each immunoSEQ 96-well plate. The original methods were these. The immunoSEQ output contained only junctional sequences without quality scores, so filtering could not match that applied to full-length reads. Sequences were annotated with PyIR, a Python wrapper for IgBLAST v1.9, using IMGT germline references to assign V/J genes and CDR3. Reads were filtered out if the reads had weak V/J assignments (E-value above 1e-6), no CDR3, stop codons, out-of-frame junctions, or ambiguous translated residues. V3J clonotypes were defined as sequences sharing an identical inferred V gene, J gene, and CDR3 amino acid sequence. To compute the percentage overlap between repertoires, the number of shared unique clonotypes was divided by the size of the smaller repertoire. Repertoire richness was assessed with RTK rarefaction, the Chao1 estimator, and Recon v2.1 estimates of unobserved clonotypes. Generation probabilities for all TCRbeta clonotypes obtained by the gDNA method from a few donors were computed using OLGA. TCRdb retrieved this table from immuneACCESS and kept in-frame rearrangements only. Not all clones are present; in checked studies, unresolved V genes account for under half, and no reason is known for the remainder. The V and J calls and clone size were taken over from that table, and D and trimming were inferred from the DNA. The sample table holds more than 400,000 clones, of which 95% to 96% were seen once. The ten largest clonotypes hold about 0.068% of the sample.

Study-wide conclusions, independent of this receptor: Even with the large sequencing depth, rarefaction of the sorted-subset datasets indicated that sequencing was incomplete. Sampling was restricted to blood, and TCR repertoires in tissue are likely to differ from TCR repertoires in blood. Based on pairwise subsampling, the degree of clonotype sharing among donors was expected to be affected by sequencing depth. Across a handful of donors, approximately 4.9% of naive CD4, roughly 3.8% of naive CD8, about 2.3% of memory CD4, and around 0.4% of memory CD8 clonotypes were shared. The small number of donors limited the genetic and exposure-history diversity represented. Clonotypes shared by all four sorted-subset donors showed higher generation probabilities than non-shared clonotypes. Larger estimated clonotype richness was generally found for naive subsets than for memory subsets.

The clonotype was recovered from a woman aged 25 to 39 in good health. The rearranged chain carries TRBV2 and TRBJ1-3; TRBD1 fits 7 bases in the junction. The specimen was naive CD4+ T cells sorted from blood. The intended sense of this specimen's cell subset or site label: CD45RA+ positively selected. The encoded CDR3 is CASSERGGQSIAVSGNTIYF. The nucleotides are TGTGCCAGCAGTGAAAGGGGGGGACAGTCGATTGCGGTCTCTGGAAACACCATATATTTT.